Here is one T cell receptor beta chain with its context. Its antigen remains unidentified. This sample stems from a study of cytomegalovirus exposure and HLA in healthy donors. The V gene's germline CDR1 is SQVTM and CDR2 ANQGSEA. There are 14 residues in the CDR3. V was clipped by 5 bases and J by 4 bases; unmatched bases: 4. General study points: In a later analysis, V- and J-gene trimming of beta chains associated with a DCLRE1C missense variant, replicated independently. Among TCR sequences, most were rare, though some public TCRs appeared in many donors. Investigators reported 150 to 200 TCR beta chains as tied to cytomegalovirus.

The PCR had 60 Vbeta and 13 Jbeta primers. Data came from immunoSEQ multiplex PCR; TCRdb stores just in-frame clones and leaves some out. The data include more than 45,000 clones; the top ten clones carry 12%. The clonotype comes from a woman in her 30s in good health and CMV-seropositive. Sample: PBMCs. The rearrangement links TRBV29-1 to TRBJ2-1; TRBD2 matches at 11 bases. CDR3: CSVSTSGRYNEQFF. For the CDR3, the DNA is TGCAGCGTTAGTACTAGCGGGAGATACAATGAGCAGTTCTTC.